This T cell receptor (beta chain) was identified during a study of T cell responses to AZD1222 COVID-19 vaccine. The CDR3 consists of 14 residues. Germline V CDR1 and CDR2: SGDLS, YYNGEE. Trimming removed 3 bases from V and 2 bases from J; junction bases left unmatched: 5. Using immunoSEQ multiplex PCR, the repertoire was profiled, and TCRdb retains in-frame clones only, with some absent. The sample holds 90,000 to 150,000 clones, 75% to 95% seen once. This sequence was found in an adult in good health. V usage is TRBV9 and J usage is TRBJ2-7; 7 nucleotides match TRBD2. Sample: peripheral blood, taken on day 0 of AZD1222 vaccination. The CDR3 region is CASSEGRATYEQYF. The CDR3 DNA reads as TGTGCCAGCAGCGAGGGGAGGGCGACCTACGAGCAGTACTTC. The variable domain in full, with the rest retrieved from reference TRBV9 and TRBJ2-7, is DSGVTQTPKHLITATGQRVTLRCSPRSGDLSVYWYQQSLDQGLQFLIQYYNGEERAKGNILERFSAQQFPDLHSELNLSSLELGDSALYFCASSEGRATYEQYFGPGTRLTVT.